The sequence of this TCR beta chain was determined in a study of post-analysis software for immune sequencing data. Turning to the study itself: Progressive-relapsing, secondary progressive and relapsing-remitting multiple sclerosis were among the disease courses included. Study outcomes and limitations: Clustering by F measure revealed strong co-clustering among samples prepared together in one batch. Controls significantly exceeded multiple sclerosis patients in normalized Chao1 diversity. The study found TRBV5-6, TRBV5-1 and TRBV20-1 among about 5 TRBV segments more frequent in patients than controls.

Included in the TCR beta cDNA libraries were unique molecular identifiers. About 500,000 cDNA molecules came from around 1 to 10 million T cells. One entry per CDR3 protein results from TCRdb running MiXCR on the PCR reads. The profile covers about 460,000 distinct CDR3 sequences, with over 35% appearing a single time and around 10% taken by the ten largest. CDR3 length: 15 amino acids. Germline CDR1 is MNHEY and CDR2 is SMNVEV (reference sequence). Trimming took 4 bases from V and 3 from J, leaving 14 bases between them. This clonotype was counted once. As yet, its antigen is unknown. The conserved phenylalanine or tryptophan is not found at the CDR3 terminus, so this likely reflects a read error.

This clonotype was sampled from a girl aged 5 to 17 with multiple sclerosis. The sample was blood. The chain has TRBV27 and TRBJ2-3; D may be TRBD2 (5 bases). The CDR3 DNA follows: TGTGCCAGCAGTTATCGACGGCGAGGGACAGATACGCAGTATTTG. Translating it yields CASSYRRRGTDTQYL.